Shown below are 7 T cell receptor beta chains from a single sample sequenced in a study of T cell responses to AZD1222 COVID-19 vaccine (TCRdb year 2021). Receptors were amplified or captured by the immunoSEQ multiplex PCR assay. TCRdb carries this immuneACCESS record with in-frame sequences only. Its versions omit some clonotypes, under half of them owing to an unresolved V gene in the studies checked, with the rest unexplained. Here the sample has more than 150,000 clones; about 86% occur a single time. More than 0.4% of the sample belongs to the ten largest clones. The intended sense of this specimen's time point label: baseline before first vaccination. Specimen: peripheral blood, collected on day 0 of AZD1222 vaccination. The receptors originated from an adult in good health.

The chain carries TRBV12-3 or TRBV12-4 and TRBJ1-6; D is uncertain. V shed 1 base and J shed 9 bases, with 7 bases lying between them. This CDR3 comprises 13 residues. The CDR3 protein is CASSLGRRSPLHF. The CDR3 bases are TGTGCCAGCAGTTTAGGCCGCCGTTCACCCCTCCACTTT.

This clone has just one count. The chain employs TRBV6-6 and TRBJ1-5; D not certain. The germline V and J ends were trimmed by 7 bases and 2 bases, with 6 bases remaining between them. CDR3 length: 12 amino acids. Germline V gene lookup returns CDR1 MNHNY and CDR2 SVGAGI (reference sequence). In DNA form, the CDR3 reads TGTGCCAGCATGGGCGGCAATCAGCCCCAGCATTTT. It codes for CASMGGNQPQHF.

This chain links TRBV30 with TRBJ1-1; D gene ambiguous. The CDR3 runs 13 residues. Germline CDR1 GTSNPN, CDR2 SVGIG (reference sequence). With 0 bases removed from V and 5 bases from J, the gap between germline ends came to 10 bases. CDR3 sequence reads: CAWSVSPRTEAFF. DNA of the CDR3: TGTGCCTGGAGTGTCAGCCCGAGGACTGAAGCTTTCTTT.

Only a few counts were recorded for this clone. The chain carries TRBV18 and TRBJ1-2; 7 bases are a match to TRBD1. V was clipped by 5 bases and J by 1 base; unmatched bases: 7. This CDR3 contains 15 residues. Per the germline V gene, CDR1 is KGHSH and CDR2 is LQKENI. Written as DNA, the CDR3 is TGTGCCAGCTCAAATTGGGGACAGTTTAACTATGGCTACACCTTC. It yields the protein CASSNWGQFNYGYTF.

The chain employs TRBV4-3 and TRBJ2-2, with 11 bases matching TRBD2. The CDR3 is made up of 20 amino acids. The germline gives CDR1 LGHNA, CDR2 YSLEER. Trimming at V came to 0 bases and at J to 7 bases, leaving 16 bases not matched to a gene. CDR3 protein: CASSQDLATRTSGGGGELFF. DNA of the CDR3: TGCGCCAGCAGCCAAGACTTGGCCACTCGAACTAGCGGGGGTGGCGGGGAGCTGTTTTTT.

The rearrangement joins TRBV30 to TRBJ1-5; possible D gene TRBD1, 6 bases. With 3 bases removed from V and 6 bases from J, the gap between germline ends came to 12 bases. The CDR3 has 13 amino acids. The germline CDR1 and CDR2 sequences are GTSNPN and SVGIG (reference sequence). The CDR3 here is CAWRRQVGQPQHF. For the CDR3, the DNA is TGTGCCTGGAGGAGACAGGTGGGTCAGCCCCAGCATTTT.

This chain uses TRBV27 with TRBJ2-7; 15 bases align to TRBD2. The CDR3 is made up of 16 amino acids. Germline CDR1 MNHEY, CDR2 SMNVEV (reference sequence). The V segment lost 6 bases and the J segment 2 bases; nucleotides outside the gene matches: 5. Here the CDR3 DNA reads TGTGCCAGCAGCCTATGGACTAGCGGGGGGGCCTACGAGCAGTACTTC. It encodes CASSLWTSGGAYEQYF.